This TCR beta chain emerged from a study of blood T cells in healthy people across ages. Notes on the study in general: It was the long-lived donors that had more naive CD4+ cells and higher diversity than aged donors.

Together with a sample-barcoded 5' primer, a J-beta primer mix was included in a second PCR lasting roughly 7 to 11 cycles. TCRdb independently ran MiXCR on the 5' RACE reads; one entry per CDR3 protein. This sample has some 1,000,000 distinct CDR3 sequences, with around 27% found just once. The V gene lost 0 bases and the J gene lost 7 bases, with 9 bases spanning the gap. Per the germline V gene, CDR1 is LGHDT and CDR2 is YNNKEL (reference sequence). CDR3 size: 13 residues. This clonotype was seen only a few times. Its antigen is currently unknown. The same sample was also used in a study of T cells of mothers and their children. That work states: Compared with unrelated pairs, related mother-child pairs had slightly higher, non-significant overlap. No clones detected were persistent microchimeric T cell clones.

Material: blood. This receptor was identified in a girl under 10 years old in good health. The rearrangement joins TRBV3-1 to TRBJ1-1, with D unclear. The DNA of the CDR3 is TGTGCCAGCAGCCAAGAAGGCACCGGTGAAGCTTTCTTT. Amino acid sequence: CASSQEGTGEAFF. The whole variable domain, remainder taken from reference TRBV3-1 and TRBJ1-1, is DTAVSQTPKYLVTQMGNDKSIKCEQNLGHDTMYWYKQDSKKFLKIMFSYNNKELIINETVPNRFSPKSPDKAHLNLHINSLELGDSAVYFCASSQEGTGEAFFGQGTRLTVV.